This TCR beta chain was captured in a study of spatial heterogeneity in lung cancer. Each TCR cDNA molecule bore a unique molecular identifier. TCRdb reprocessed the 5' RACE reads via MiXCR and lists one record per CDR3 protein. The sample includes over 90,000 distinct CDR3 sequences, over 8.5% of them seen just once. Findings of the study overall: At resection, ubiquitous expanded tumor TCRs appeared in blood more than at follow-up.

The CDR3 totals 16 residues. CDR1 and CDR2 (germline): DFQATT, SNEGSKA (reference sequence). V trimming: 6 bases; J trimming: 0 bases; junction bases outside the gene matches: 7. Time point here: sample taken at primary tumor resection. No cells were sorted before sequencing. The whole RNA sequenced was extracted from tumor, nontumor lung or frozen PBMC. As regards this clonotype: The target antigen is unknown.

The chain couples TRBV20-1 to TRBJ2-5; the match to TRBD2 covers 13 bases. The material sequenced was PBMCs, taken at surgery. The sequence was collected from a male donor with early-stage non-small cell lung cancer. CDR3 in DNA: TGCAGTGCGGGCCATGGGACTAGCGGGAACCAAGAGACCCAGTACTTC. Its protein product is CSAGHGTSGNQETQYF.